The 27 T cell receptor beta chains below come from one sample, sequenced in a study of CD8 T cells in ankylosing spondylitis. TCRdb reprocessed the 5' RACE reads via MiXCR and lists one record per CDR3 protein. This sample yields around 330,000 distinct CDR3 sequences, of which more than 9% are seen a single time; roughly 9.1% belongs to the top ten. Sequencing was carried out using blood, either unsorted or a sorted T cell fraction (not recorded which). All receptors derive from a female donor with ankylosing spondylitis or in good health (not recorded which).

This clonotype has just a few counts. This chain's CDR3 is CASSPSYPTVRNSYEQYF. Here the CDR3 DNA reads TGTGCCAGCAGCCCCTCTTACCCGACAGTAAGGAACTCCTACGAGCAGTACTTC. The chain has TRBV11-1 and TRBJ2-7, with D possibly TRBD1 on 5 matching bases. Trimming shortened V by 5 bases and J by 0 bases, and 23 bases separated the two germline ends. This CDR3 contains 18 residues. In germline, CDR1 is SGHAT, CDR2 FQDESV (reference sequence).

There are many counts of this clonotype. The J gene is TRBJ2-5, the V gene TRBV5-1; D is undetermined. Germline V lookup: CDR1 SGHRS, CDR2 YFSETQ. The CDR3 consists of 15 residues. V was pared by 2 bases and J by 3 bases, with 14 bases between. For the CDR3, the DNA is TGCGCCAGCAGCTTCGGAACGGTAGTGGAAGAGACCCAGTACTTC. Protein product: CASSFGTVVEETQYF. Drawing the rest from reference TRBV5-1 and TRBJ2-5, the complete variable domain is KAGVTQTPRYLIKTRGQQVTLSCSPISGHRSVSWYQQTPGQGLQFLFEYFSETQRNKGNFPGRFSGRQFSNSRSEMNVSTLELGDSALYLCASSFGTVVEETQYFGPGTRLLVL.

In its sample, this clonotype was seen a few times. This chain links TRBV2 with TRBJ2-7, with a weak D call TRBD1 (7 bases). The CDR3 is made up of 17 amino acids. Trimming shortened V by 2 bases and J by 0 bases, and 17 bases separated the two germline ends. In germline, CDR1 is SNHLY, CDR2 FYNNEI. CDR3 sequence reads: CASSESTEGAFSYEQYF. Here the CDR3 DNA reads TGTGCCAGCAGTGAATCGACGGAGGGGGCTTTCTCCTACGAGCAGTACTTC.

This clonotype was observed at least ten times. The CDR3 DNA follows: TGTGCCAGCAGTGAGACTAGCGGGGGGGGCACAGATACGCAGTATTTT. Encoded protein: CASSETSGGGTDTQYF. The rearrangement uses TRBV6-4 and TRBJ2-3; 14 nucleotides line up with TRBD2. The junction had 0 bases not matched to a gene; V was cut back by 3 bases and J by 1 base. The CDR3 spans 16 residues. Germline lookup yields CDR1 MRHNA and CDR2 SNTAGT.

This clonotype has a count of ten or more. The chain has TRBV27 and TRBJ2-7, with 12 bases matching TRBD2. There are 16 residues in the CDR3. V lost 2 bases and J lost 6; bases outside the gene matches: 8. The germline gives CDR1 MNHEY, CDR2 SMNVEV (reference sequence). The CDR3 loop is CASSLIPTSGGSEQYF. DNA for the CDR3: TGTGCCAGCAGTTTAATCCCGACTAGCGGGGGAAGCGAGCAGTACTTC.

This clonotype was recorded a few times. This sequence joins TRBV5-4 and TRBJ2-7; TRBD2 is a possible D gene (5 bases). Germline-derived CDR1 and CDR2 are SGHNT and YYREEE (reference sequence). The CDR3 runs 13 residues. Trimming left V 4 bases short and J 3 bases short, with 11 bases between. The CDR3 DNA reads TGTGCCAGCAGCCAACGGGGTTACTACGAGCAGTACTTC. It is translated as CASSQRGYYEQYF.

This clonotype was recorded many times. The V call is TRBV15, the J call TRBJ1-4, with a possible D match to TRBD1 (5 bases). V was clipped by 6 bases and J by 4 bases, with 12 bases between them. This CDR3 spans 14 amino acids. Germline loops: CDR1 LNHNV, CDR2 YYDKDF (reference sequence). The CDR3 coding sequence is TGTGCCACCAGGCGGGGCGGGCTTAATGAAAAACTGTTTTTT. Translating gives CATRRGGLNEKLFF.

Notes on this clonotype: A much larger clone lies a single base off, so this may be a read error. The CDR3 nucleotides are TGCGCCAGCAGCTTGGGACAGGGGAGCTATGGCTACCCCTTC. The encoded protein is CASSLGQGSYGYPF. The chain has TRBV5-1 and TRBJ1-2; TRBD1 matches 8 bases. The CDR3 runs 14 residues. CDR1 and CDR2 (germline): SGHRS, YFSETQ. The variable domain in full, with the rest retrieved from reference TRBV5-1 and TRBJ1-2, is KAGVTQTPRYLIKTRGQQVTLSCSPISGHRSVSWYQQTPGQGLQFLFEYFSETQRNKGNFPGRFSGRQFSNSRSEMNVSTLELGDSALYLCASSLGQGSYGYPFGSGTRLTVV.

This clonotype was detected many times. J is TRBJ2-5 and V is TRBV20-1, with 8 bases aligning to TRBD1. V dropped 3 bases and J dropped 9; count of bases not matched to a gene: 6. The V gene's germline CDR1 is DFQATT and CDR2 SNEGSKA (reference sequence). The CDR3 has 12 residues. CDR3 amino acids: CSARTVDRAQYF. The CDR3 DNA sequence: TGCAGTGCTAGGACGGTGGACAGGGCCCAGTACTTC.

The genes are TRBV5-1 and TRBJ2-7, with D perhaps matching TRBD2 (5 bases). This CDR3 has 14 residues. V was trimmed by 1 base and J by 6 bases, leaving 14 bases between them. Germline CDR1 SGHRS, CDR2 YFSETQ. The DNA of the CDR3 is TGCGCCAGCAGCTTGCTCGCGGTAGAGGGCGAGCAGTACTTC. Its protein product is CASSLLAVEGEQYF.

At least ten counts were recorded for this clonotype. J is TRBJ2-7 and V is TRBV3-1; no reliable D call. This CDR3 has 12 residues. V was pared by 1 base and J by 0 bases, with 1 base between. Germline V gives CDR1 LGHDT, CDR2 YNNKEL (reference sequence). This CDR3 reads CASSQVSYEQYF. The CDR3 coding sequence is TGTGCCAGCAGCCAAGTCTCCTACGAGCAGTACTTC.

The table lists this clonotype with a few counts. The V gene is TRBV3-1, the J gene TRBJ2-1; the match to TRBD2 covers 13 bases. The length of the CDR3 is 17 residues. Germline V gives CDR1 LGHDT, CDR2 YNNKEL (reference sequence). The V gene end was trimmed by 0 bases and the J gene end by 8 bases; junction bases not matched to a gene: 7. CDR3 nucleotides: TGTGCCAGCAGCCAAGAGCGGACTAGCGGGAGAAACGATGAGCAGTTCTTC. Translated: CASSQERTSGRNDEQFF.

The table lists this clonotype with many counts. J is TRBJ2-1 and V is TRBV14; 11 nucleotides line up with TRBD2. V gave up 6 bases and J gave up 4 bases; unmatched junction bases: 5. Germline V CDR1 and CDR2: SGHDN, FVKESK. This CDR3 comprises 15 residues. CDR3 bases: TGTGCCAGCAGGGTGACTAGCGGGACGTACAATGAGCAGTTCTTC. Its translation is CASRVTSGTYNEQFF.

This clonotype has a count of ten or more. Here the CDR3 reads CASSECRGECNQPQHF. The DNA of the CDR3 is TGTGCCAGCAGTGAATGTCGGGGAGAATGCAATCAGCCCCAGCATTTT. The chain joins TRBV25-1 to TRBJ1-5; no clear D. V gave up 1 base and J gave up 2 bases, with 12 bases separating them. The CDR3 spans 16 residues. CDR1 is MGHDK, CDR2 SYGVNS, per germline.

This clonotype was seen more than once but under ten times. The chain carries TRBV20-1 and TRBJ2-7, with TRBD2 matching over 9 bases. Germline V gene sequence: CDR1 DFQATT, CDR2 SNEGSKA (reference sequence). CDR3 length equals 14 residues. Unmatched junction bases numbered 14, after V lost 7 bases and J lost 7 bases. The DNA for the CDR3 is TGCAGTGTCAACCCAGCGGGAGGACTGGGGGAGCAGTACTTC. As protein: CSVNPAGGLGEQYF.

The genes are TRBV15 and TRBJ1-1, with 11 bases lining up with TRBD1. The CDR3 length is 18 residues. Per germline, CDR1 LNHNV and CDR2 YYDKDF (reference sequence). The trim removed 4 bases at V and 5 bases at J, leaving 15 bases unmatched. The DNA of the CDR3 is TGTGCCACCAGCACTTTCCGGGACAGGGGGTTGAAATTGACTGAAGCTTTCTTT. Protein: CATSTFRDRGLKLTEAFF.

This clonotype was detected ten times or more. This chain uses TRBV12-3 or TRBV12-4 with TRBJ2-3; the D is unclear. The CDR3 is 14 amino acids. V was cut by 5 bases and J by 2 bases, with 11 bases left in between. The CDR3 spells CASSLRAHTDTQYF. In nucleotides, the CDR3 is TGTGCCAGCAGTCTTCGGGCCCACACAGATACGCAGTATTTT.

This clonotype came up many times. This sequence joins TRBV5-1 and TRBJ1-1; D unresolved. V lost 0 bases, J lost 11 bases, and 17 bases lay in between. The CDR3 is made up of 14 amino acids. CDR1 is SGHRS, CDR2 YFSETQ, per germline. CDR3 sequence: CASSLVGSGLQAFF. CDR3 nucleotide sequence: TGCGCCAGCAGCTTGGTAGGGTCCGGTTTACAGGCTTTCTTT.

This clonotype was counted at least ten times. The rearrangement uses TRBV28 and TRBJ2-1, with 9 bases lining up with TRBD2. V shed 6 bases and J 8 bases; nucleotides not matched to a gene: 5. The CDR3 has 13 residues. CDR1 MDHEN and CDR2 SYDVKM come from the germline V gene. The CDR3: CASRTREGDEQFF. CDR3 DNA sequence: TGTGCCAGCAGAACGCGGGAGGGCGATGAGCAGTTCTTC.

This clonotype has at least ten counts. This chain links TRBV11-3 with TRBJ2-2; possible D gene TRBD2, 5 bases. Deletions cut 1 base from V and 4 bases from J, with 13 bases between. Germline V CDR1 and CDR2: SGHNT, YENEEA. This CDR3 is built from 16 residues. The CDR3 DNA follows: TGTGCCAGCAGCTTAGCCCTTGGGAGCGGCACCGGGGAGCTGTTTTTT. Translation: CASSLALGSGTGELFF.

The chain carries TRBV18 and TRBJ1-1, with a possible D match to TRBD1 (5 bases). V was shortened by 0 bases and J by 1 base, with 12 bases between the two germline ends. The CDR3 covers 16 residues. Germline CDR1 reads KGHSH; CDR2 reads LQKENI. The CDR3 bases are TGTGCCAGCTCACCACCTCGGGGGGGAACGAACACTGAAGCTTTCTTT. Translating it yields CASSPPRGGTNTEAFF.

There are many counts of this clonotype. The V call is TRBV7-2, the J call TRBJ1-1, with 7 bases that match TRBD1. J was trimmed by 4 bases and V by 8 bases; bases with no gene match: 7. The germline V gene has CDR1 SGHTA and CDR2 FQGNSA. The CDR3 runs 13 residues. The CDR3 DNA sequence: TGTGCCAGCTCACCGGACAGGAGCACTGAAGCTTTCTTT. Residues: CASSPDRSTEAFF.

With respect to this clonotype: Since a much larger clone is just one base distant, this may be a read error. The chain uses TRBV6-4 and TRBJ1-1; D is possibly TRBD1 (6 bases). This CDR3 contains 19 residues. The V end lost 5 bases, the J end lost 0 bases, and 25 bases lay between the germline ends. Germline V gene data show CDR1 as MRHNA and CDR2 as SNTAGT. CDR3 sequence reads: CASSTRGGRVFSMNTEAFF. For the CDR3, the DNA is TGTGCCAGCAGTACCCGAGGGGGGCGGGTTTTTTCCATGAACACTGAAGCTTTCTTT.

This clonotype was found many times. J is TRBJ1-1 and V is TRBV20-1; D is unclear. Germline V lookup: CDR1 DFQATT, CDR2 SNEGSKA (reference sequence). Trimming removed 1 base from V and 1 base from J, with 7 bases in between. The CDR3 is 13 amino acids. Here the CDR3 DNA reads TGCAGTGCTAGAGGCGCACCGAACACTGAAGCTTTCTTT. Protein sequence: CSARGAPNTEAFF.

This clonotype appeared a few times. The chain has TRBV5-6 and TRBJ2-2; 7 bases match TRBD1. Looked up from germline, CDR1 is SGHDT and CDR2 is YYEEEE. J gave up 0 bases and V 4 bases, and 9 bases lay outside the gene matches. The CDR3 is made up of 17 amino acids. The CDR3 spells CASSPNVGTANTGELFF. In DNA, the CDR3 is TGTGCCAGCAGCCCTAATGTAGGGACAGCGAACACCGGGGAGCTGTTTTTT.

This clonotype occurred many times. The chain employs TRBV4-3 and TRBJ2-3; D tentatively fits TRBD1 or TRBD2 (5 bases each). V lost 3 bases to trimming and J lost 0 bases, with 13 bases between them. Germline V gene data show CDR1 as LGHNA and CDR2 as YSLEER. This CDR3 is built from 16 residues. The CDR3 loop is CASSHSRDLSTDTQYF. The CDR3, as DNA: TGCGCCAGCAGCCACTCCCGGGACCTTAGCACAGATACGCAGTATTTT.

The chain uses TRBV5-5 and TRBJ2-7; 7 bases are a match to TRBD2. Per the germline V gene, CDR1 is SGHKS and CDR2 is YYEKEE (reference sequence). Trimming took 4 bases from V and 1 from J; bases not matched to a gene: 8. This CDR3 comprises 15 residues. The DNA for the CDR3 is TGTGCCAGCAGCCTGCGGGAGAGCGGTTCCTACGAGCAGTACTTC. Translating it yields CASSLRESGSYEQYF.